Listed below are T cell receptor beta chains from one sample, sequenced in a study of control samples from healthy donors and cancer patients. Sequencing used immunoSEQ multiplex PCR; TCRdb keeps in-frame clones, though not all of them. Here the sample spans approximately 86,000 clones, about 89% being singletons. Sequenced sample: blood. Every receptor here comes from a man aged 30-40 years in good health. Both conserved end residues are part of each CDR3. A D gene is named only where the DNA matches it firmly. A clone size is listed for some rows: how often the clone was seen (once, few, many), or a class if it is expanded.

CASSVAGGGHTGELFF,TGTGCCAGCAGCGTAGCTGGGGGGGGCCACACCGGGGAGCTGTTTTTT,-,few,TRBJ2-2,TRBV9
CASSLDSGAGGRPSYNEQFF,TGTGCCAGCAGCTTGGATTCGGGTGCGGGGGGCCGACCTTCCTACAATGAGCAGTTCTTC,TRBD2,few,TRBJ2-1,TRBV5-5
CASSVDPLEGQPQHF,TGTGCCAGCAGCGTAGACCCCCTGGAGGGTCAGCCCCAGCATTTT,-,few,TRBJ1-5,TRBV9
CATSDPSGAPSTF,TGTGCCACCAGTGATCCGAGTGGGGCCCCCAGTACCTTT,-,-,TRBJ1-1,TRBV24-1
CASSVARGLSSYNEQFF,TGTGCCAGCAGCGTAGCTCGGGGCCTGAGCTCCTACAATGAGCAGTTCTTC,-,once,TRBJ2-1,TRBV9
CASSPYTGGEETQYF,TGTGCCAGCAGCCCCTATACAGGGGGCGAGGAGACCCAGTACTTC,TRBD1,-,TRBJ2-5,TRBV6-6
CASSQDIPGTSTGELFF,TGTGCCAGCAGCCAAGATATTCCAGGGACGAGCACCGGGGAGCTGTTTTTT,-,-,TRBJ2-2,TRBV4-2
CASRSGQGYEQYF,TGTGCCAGCAGATCTGGACAGGGTTACGAGCAGTACTTC,TRBD1,few,TRBJ2-7,TRBV6-5
CASSLVAQETQYF,TGTGCCAGCAGCTTAGTAGCTCAAGAGACCCAGTACTTC,-,few,TRBJ2-5,TRBV7-9
CASSQDASGGGQETQYF,TGCGCCAGCAGCCAAGATGCGAGCGGGGGAGGGCAAGAGACCCAGTACTTC,TRBD2,once,TRBJ2-5,TRBV4-1
CASSLTGGLYGYTF,TGTGCCAGCAGCTTAACGGGGGGCTTGTATGGCTACACCTTC,-,-,TRBJ1-2,TRBV7-9
CASSLGQGANTGELFF,TGTGCCAGCAGCTTGGGGCAGGGGGCGAACACCGGGGAGCTGTTTTTT,TRBD1,-,TRBJ2-2,TRBV11-3
CAWSVGFGANVLTF,TGTGCCTGGAGTGTGGGTTTTGGGGCCAACGTCCTGACTTTC,-,-,TRBJ2-6,TRBV30
CASSFVGQNNSPLHF,TGTGCCAGCAGCTTTGTTGGGCAGAATAATTCACCCCTCCACTTT,-,-,TRBJ1-6,TRBV7-2
CASSLDPGGRGETQYF,TGCGCCAGCAGCTTGGACCCGGGGGGGCGTGGGGAGACCCAGTACTTC,TRBD2,-,TRBJ2-5,TRBV5-1
CATRVLAEAFF,TGTGCCACCAGGGTTTTGGCTGAAGCTTTCTTT,-,once,TRBJ1-1,TRBV10-3
CASSTLPRADIISGAKNTGELFF,TGTGCCAGCAGCACCCTCCCCCGGGCGGATATTATATCAGGGGCCAAGAACACCGGGGAGCTGTTTTTT,-,-,TRBJ2-2,TRBV21-1
CASRPTLMNTEAFF,TGTGCCAGCAGACCGACCCTTATGAACACTGAAGCTTTCTTT,-,-,TRBJ1-1,TRBV28
CASSLGYPNEKLFF,TGTGCCAGCAGCTTAGGTTACCCTAATGAAAAACTGTTTTTT,-,-,TRBJ1-4,TRBV7-8
CASSIGDRGSEQYF,TGTGCCAGTAGTATTGGGGACAGGGGTTCCGAGCAGTACTTC,TRBD1,-,TRBJ2-7,TRBV19
CASSHSHEQYF,TGTGCCAGCAGCCATTCCCACGAGCAGTACTTC,-,-,TRBJ2-7,TRBV5-6
CASSPLTGWAGELFF,TGTGCCAGCAGCCCTTTGACAGGTTGGGCCGGGGAGCTGTTTTTT,-,-,TRBJ2-2,TRBV5-8
CASSRSTGDTEAFF,TGTGCCAGCTCACGTAGTACAGGGGACACTGAAGCTTTCTTT,TRBD1,few,TRBJ1-1,TRBV18
CASSQDPGQTYNEQFF,TGTGCCAGCAGCCAAGACCCGGGACAGACCTACAATGAGCAGTTCTTC,TRBD1,once,TRBJ2-1,TRBV4-2
CAWSLDGRAEAFF,TGTGCCTGGAGCCTGGACGGGAGGGCTGAAGCTTTCTTT,-,-,TRBJ1-1,TRBV30
CASSLRTSGDTGELFF,TGTGCCAGCAGCCTTAGGACTAGCGGGGACACCGGGGAGCTGTTTTTT,TRBD2,-,TRBJ2-2,TRBV7-2
CASSQDLWVNSYNEQFF,TGTGCCAGCAGCCAAGATCTTTGGGTCAACTCCTACAATGAGCAGTTCTTC,-,-,TRBJ2-1,TRBV3-1/TRBV3-2
CATRPRGTGGSRGSDTEAFF,TGTGCCACTCGTCCGCGGGGGACCGGCGGGTCGCGGGGATCGGACACTGAAGCTTTCTTT,-,-,TRBJ1-1,TRBV6-4
CASSARMLGGTNYGYTF,TGTGCCAGCAGTGCAAGAATGTTGGGGGGAACTAACTATGGCTACACCTTC,-,-,TRBJ1-2,TRBV6-1
CASSTGRRGEQYF,TGTGCCAGCAGCACCGGACGGAGAGGGGAGCAGTACTTC,-,-,TRBJ2-7,TRBV5-4
CASSPQGTGELFF,TGCGCCAGCAGCCCGCAGGGCACCGGGGAGCTGTTTTTT,-,-,TRBJ2-2,TRBV5-1
CASSLGRSGNQETQYF,TGTGCCAGCAGCTTAGGTAGAAGCGGCAACCAAGAGACCCAGTACTTC,-,-,TRBJ2-5,TRBV11-3
CASSPTGTYYEQYF,TGTGCCAGCAGCCCCACCGGTACCTACTACGAGCAGTACTTC,-,-,TRBJ2-7,TRBV6-5
CASSLVAGGPNEQFF,TGCGCCAGCAGCTTGGTGGCGGGGGGGCCCAATGAGCAGTTCTTC,TRBD2,-,TRBJ2-1,TRBV5-1
CASGLKENTGELFF,TGTGCTAGTGGTTTGAAGGAGAACACCGGGGAGCTGTTTTTT,-,-,TRBJ2-2,TRBV12-5
CASSAYAETQYF,TGTGCCAGCAGCGCCTACGCGGAGACCCAGTACTTC,-,few,TRBJ2-5,TRBV7-2
CASSYSGYSPLHF,TGTGCCAGCAGTTACTCCGGTTATTCACCCCTCCACTTT,-,-,TRBJ1-6,TRBV6-5
CASSDKGPSGNTIYF,TGTGCCAGCAGTGACAAGGGCCCCTCTGGAAACACCATATATTTT,-,-,TRBJ1-3,TRBV25-1
CASSPPGTDYEKLFF,TGTGCCAGCTCACCCCCCGGGACGGATTATGAAAAACTGTTTTTT,-,-,TRBJ1-4,TRBV18
CASSQRGNGYTF,TGTGCCAGCAGCCAAAGAGGGAACGGCTACACCTTC,-,-,TRBJ1-2,TRBV3-1/TRBV3-2
CSGRTGLNTEAFF,TGCAGCGGGAGGACAGGATTAAACACTGAAGCTTTCTTT,TRBD1,-,TRBJ1-1,TRBV29-1
CAISDLTSPRVTDTQYF,TGTGCCATCAGTGATCTGACTAGCCCTCGGGTAACAGATACGCAGTATTTT,TRBD2,once,TRBJ2-3,TRBV10-3